This passage covers 8 T cell receptor beta chains from one sample sequenced in a study of T-cell memory formation after mild COVID-19. MiXCR, run by TCRdb on the 5' RACE reads, gives a single entry per CDR3 protein. This sample has about 200,000 distinct CDR3 sequences, with over 9% found just once. Sequencing was performed on PBMCs or a T cell subset sorted from them (not recorded which). These receptor sequences come from a man younger than 35 who had mild COVID-19 (a few samples of this study predate the infection). Cell type and time point are not known.

This clonotype has a handful of counts. The V and J genes are TRBV28 and TRBJ1-5, with D unclear. The CDR3 is made up of 15 amino acids. Trimming took 7 bases from V and 5 from J, leaving 18 bases between them. Germline V CDR1 and CDR2: MDHEN, SYDVKM. Written as DNA, the CDR3 is TGTGCCAGCAACACCTCCCTCAGGAGGTATCAGCCCCAGCATTTT. It yields the protein CASNTSLRRYQPQHF.

J is TRBJ2-3 and V is TRBV18, with D possibly being TRBD1 (5 bases). V lost 3 bases and J lost 2, with 9 bases in between. CDR3 size: 14 residues. CDR1 and CDR2 (germline): KGHSH, LQKENI. CDR3 in DNA: TGTGCCAGCTCACCCACCAGGGCCACAGATACGCAGTATTTT. Translation gives CASSPTRATDTQYF.

In its sample, this clonotype was seen many times. This chain links TRBV20-1 with TRBJ2-5; D gene ambiguous. CDR1 is DFQATT and CDR2 is SNEGSKA in the germline V gene (reference sequence). The CDR3 loop spans 13 amino acids. V was pared by 6 bases and J by 5 bases, with 16 bases between. CDR3 sequence: CSASATFRETQYF. The CDR3 DNA is TGCAGTGCATCAGCCACCTTCCGGGAGACCCAGTACTTC.

This clonotype was picked up a small number of times. The chain couples TRBV6-1 to TRBJ2-5; 9 bases agree with TRBD1. V was clipped by 4 bases and J by 4 bases; unmatched bases: 7. Per germline, CDR1 MNHNS and CDR2 SASEGT. This CDR3 is 15 amino acids long. The CDR3 region has the DNA TGTGCCAGCAGTGCTACACAGGGGGCAGGAGAGACCCAGTACTTC. Protein sequence: CASSATQGAGETQYF.

This clonotype was counted ten times or more. The V gene is TRBV5-4, the J gene TRBJ2-7, with D perhaps matching TRBD1 (6 bases). V was pared by 1 base and J by 7 bases, with 12 bases between. The V gene's germline CDR1 is SGHNT and CDR2 YYREEE (reference sequence). The CDR3 is 13 amino acids. The DNA of the CDR3 is TGTGCCAGCAGCTTGAGGGCAGGGGAAGAGCAGTACTTC. This translates into CASSLRAGEEQYF.

The V and J genes are TRBV7-8 and TRBJ1-5; D not resolved. Deletions cut 1 base from V and 5 bases from J, with 9 bases between. The CDR3 runs to 14 residues. CDR1 and CDR2 from the germline V gene are SGHVS and FQNEAQ. The CDR3 reads CASSLEGQYQPQHF. The CDR3, as DNA: TGTGCCAGCAGCTTAGAAGGCCAATATCAGCCCCAGCATTTT. Variable domain in full (rest from reference TRBV7-8 and TRBJ1-5): GAGVSQSPRYKVAKRGQDVALRCDPISGHVSLFWYQQALGQGPEFLTYFQNEAQLDKSGLPSDRFFAERPEGSVSTLKIQRTQQEDSAVYLCASSLEGQYQPQHFGDGTRLSIL.

This clonotype appeared a few times. The chain employs TRBV7-9 and TRBJ1-3, with D unclear. This CDR3 has 12 amino acids. V dropped 6 bases and J dropped 5 bases, with 8 bases sitting between them. Germline V CDR1 and CDR2: SEHNR, FQNEAQ (reference sequence). The CDR3 nucleotides read TGTGCCAGCAGTACTCCGAGAAACACCATATATTTT. Amino acids: CASSTPRNTIYF.

There are many counts of this clonotype. The chain joins TRBV5-1 to TRBJ2-5, with D uncertain. The CDR3 is 15 amino acids. The germline V gene encodes CDR1 SGHRS and CDR2 YFSETQ. V dropped 4 bases and J dropped 0 bases, with 13 bases sitting between them. CDR3 amino acids: CASSPKALHQETQYF. In DNA form, the CDR3 reads TGCGCCAGCAGCCCTAAGGCCTTACACCAAGAGACCCAGTACTTC. The full variable domain, in which reference TRBV5-1 and TRBJ2-5 provide the parts outside the CDR3, is KAGVTQTPRYLIKTRGQQVTLSCSPISGHRSVSWYQQTPGQGLQFLFEYFSETQRNKGNFPGRFSGRQFSNSRSEMNVSTLELGDSALYLCASSPKALHQETQYFGPGTRLLVL.